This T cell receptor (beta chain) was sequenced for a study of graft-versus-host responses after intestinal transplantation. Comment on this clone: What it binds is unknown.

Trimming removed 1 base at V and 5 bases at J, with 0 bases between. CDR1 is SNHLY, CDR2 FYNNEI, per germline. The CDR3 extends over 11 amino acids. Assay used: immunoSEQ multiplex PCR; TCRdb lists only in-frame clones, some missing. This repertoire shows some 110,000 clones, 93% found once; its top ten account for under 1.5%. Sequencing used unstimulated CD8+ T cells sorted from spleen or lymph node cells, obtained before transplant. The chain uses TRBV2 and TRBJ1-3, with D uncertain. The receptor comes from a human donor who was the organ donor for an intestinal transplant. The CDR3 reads CASSEGNTIYF. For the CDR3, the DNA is TGTGCCAGCAGTGAAGGAAACACCATATATTTT.